The 20 T cell receptor beta chains in this list originate from one sample, sequenced in a study of CD8 T cells in Susac syndrome. It was with random hexamers that 0.5 to 1 ug RNA was reverse transcribed. MiXCR, applied by TCRdb to the immunoSEQ multiplex PCR reads, yields one record per CDR3 protein. Among 65,000 to 85,000 distinct CDR3 sequences listed, 85% to 95% were seen once. The sequenced sample consisted of CD8+ T cells from PBMCs. These TCRs come from a human donor with Susac syndrome.

The chain uses TRBV27 and TRBJ1-1; the D is unclear. This CDR3 region has 13 residues. Germline CDR1 MNHEY, CDR2 SMNVEV (reference sequence). V lost 0 bases and J 3 bases, leaving 5 bases between the germline ends. CDR3 nucleotide sequence: TGTGCCAGCAGTTTATCGACGGACACTGAAGCTTTCTTT. Encoded protein: CASSLSTDTEAFF.

The chain joins TRBV3-1 to TRBJ2-3; 10 bases agree with TRBD1. The CDR3 consists of 15 residues. With V trimmed by 0 bases and J by 4 bases, 1 base remained unmatched. CDR1 and CDR2 (germline): LGHDT, YNNKEL (reference sequence). The DNA for the CDR3 is TGTGCCAGCAGCCAAGAGGGGACAGGGGCAGATACGCAGTATTTT. Translated: CASSQEGTGADTQYF.

The chain joins TRBV20-1 to TRBJ2-3, with 13 nucleotides matching TRBD2. Trimming took 5 bases from V and 6 from J; bases not matched to a gene: 5. Germline V lookup: CDR1 DFQATT, CDR2 SNEGSKA (reference sequence). This CDR3 has 14 amino acids. The CDR3 DNA is TGCAGTGCTCGACTAGCGGGAGGTGGGGATACGCAGTATTTT. Its protein is CSARLAGGGDTQYF.

The gene calls are TRBV7-6 and TRBJ1-4; D is unresolved. This CDR3 is built from 15 residues. Germline values: CDR1 SGHVS, CDR2 FNYEAQ. V lost 5 bases and J 4 bases, leaving 14 bases between the germline ends. CDR3 sequence: CASSSRAEFNEKLFF. CDR3 sequence (DNA): TGTGCCAGCAGCAGCCGCGCGGAGTTTAATGAAAAACTGTTTTTT.

The V call is TRBV5-6, the J call TRBJ2-7; D is uncertain. Germline-derived CDR1 and CDR2 are SGHDT and YYEEEE. Trimming pared 0 bases from V and 5 bases from J, leaving 3 bases between. This CDR3 comprises 11 residues. The DNA for the CDR3 is TGTGCCAGCAGCTTGGTCGACGAGCAGTACTTC. This encodes CASSLVDEQYF.

The V gene is TRBV27, the J gene TRBJ2-1, with 9 bases identical to TRBD2. CDR1 is MNHEY and CDR2 is SMNVEV in the germline V gene (reference sequence). This CDR3 has 22 amino acids. The V gene end was trimmed by 1 base and the J gene end by 2 bases; junction bases not matched to a gene: 21. Here the CDR3 DNA reads TGTGCCAGCAGTTTATACGCATACCGTGGGGGAAACCTAGCGGGACCCTACAATGAGCAGTTCTTC. Its protein is CASSLYAYRGGNLAGPYNEQFF.

This chain links TRBV7-9 with TRBJ2-5; 7 bases fit TRBD1. V trimming: 4 bases; J trimming: 5 bases; junction bases outside the gene matches: 4. The CDR3 spans 13 residues. Looked up from germline, CDR1 is SEHNR and CDR2 is FQNEAQ (reference sequence). The CDR3 sequence is CASSSRGQETQYF. CDR3 sequence (DNA): TGTGCCAGCAGCTCGAGGGGGCAGGAGACCCAGTACTTC.

The genes are TRBV5-6 and TRBJ1-1, with D perhaps TRBD1 (6 bases). This CDR3 is 14 amino acids long. V lost 6 bases to trimming and J lost 1 base, with 13 bases between them. In germline, CDR1 is SGHDT, CDR2 YYEEEE. DNA of the CDR3: TGTGCCAGCACCGAAACGACAGGGAACACTGAAGCTTTCTTT. Its protein product is CASTETTGNTEAFF.

The count of this clonotype is one. V is TRBV7-2 and J is TRBJ2-1; 7 bases fit TRBD2. The CDR3 has 15 residues. The germline V gene has CDR1 SGHTA and CDR2 FQGNSA. The V gene end was trimmed by 0 bases and the J gene end by 6 bases; junction bases not matched to a gene: 5. The CDR3: CASSLAGGSSNEQFF. The CDR3 DNA sequence: TGTGCCAGCAGCTTAGCGGGGGGGTCTAGCAATGAGCAGTTCTTC.

CDR3 region: CATSRGSYGYTF. CDR3 sequence (DNA): TGTGCCACCAGTCGCGGCTCCTATGGCTACACCTTC. The chain has TRBV15 and TRBJ1-2, with D uncertain. Germline-derived CDR1 and CDR2 are LNHNV and YYDKDF (reference sequence). The CDR3 spans 12 residues. V was cut by 6 bases and J by 4 bases, with 9 bases left in between.

The chain recombines TRBV7-2 with TRBJ2-7; 11 bases match TRBD1. With 4 bases clipped from V and 5 bases from J, the junction kept 7 bases outside the gene matches. Germline CDR1 is SGHTA and CDR2 is FQGNSA. There are 15 residues in the CDR3. The CDR3: CASSSGQGAFHEQYF. The CDR3 coding sequence is TGTGCCAGCAGCTCCGGACAGGGGGCGTTCCACGAGCAGTACTTC.

This chain joins TRBV14 and TRBJ2-7, with 9 bases fitting TRBD1. CDR3 length equals 14 residues. Germline CDR1 SGHDN, CDR2 FVKESK. The junction had 4 bases not matched to a gene; V was cut back by 5 bases and J by 2 bases. CDR3 sequence (DNA): TGTGCCAGCAGCAGGGACAGGGTAACCTACGAGCAGTACTTC. It translates to CASSRDRVTYEQYF.

J is TRBJ2-1 and V is TRBV6-5; unclear D gene. Trimming left V 2 bases short and J 4 bases short, with 3 bases between. CDR1 is MNHEY, CDR2 SVGAGI, per germline. The CDR3 has 12 amino acids. This chain's CDR3 is CASSYGYNEQFF. The DNA for the CDR3 is TGTGCCAGCAGTTACGGATACAATGAGCAGTTCTTC.

The chain employs TRBV20-1 and TRBJ2-3; possibly TRBD2 for D (6 bases). The V end lost 5 bases, the J end lost 2 bases, and 26 bases lay between the germline ends. Per germline, CDR1 DFQATT and CDR2 SNEGSKA (reference sequence). The CDR3 has 18 amino acids. CDR3 coding DNA: TGCAGTGCTGGACTCAGGGAGCGGGCGGGACGATTCACAGATACGCAGTATTTT. The encoded protein is CSAGLRERAGRFTDTQYF.

J is TRBJ1-4 and V is TRBV30; unclear D gene. CDR1 and CDR2 (germline): GTSNPN, SVGIG (reference sequence). V was pared by 0 bases and J by 6 bases, with 2 bases between. The CDR3 covers 11 residues. The chain's CDR3 is CAWSVDEKLFF. The CDR3 nucleotides read TGTGCCTGGAGTGTAGATGAAAAACTGTTTTTT.

The CDR3 sequence is CASSPTSGRPDTQYF. The DNA of the CDR3 is TGTGCCAGCAGCCCGACTAGCGGGAGGCCAGATACGCAGTATTTT. The chain is built from TRBV5-6 and TRBJ2-3; TRBD2 matches at 13 bases. Trimming took 4 bases from V and 4 from J; bases not matched to a gene: 3. CDR1 and CDR2 from the germline V gene are SGHDT and YYEEEE. The CDR3 sequence is 15 residues long.

The CDR3 DNA reads TGTGCCAGCAGCTTAGTAAGCCGGGTGAGCACAGATACGCAGTATTTT. This translates into CASSLVSRVSTDTQYF. This chain links TRBV7-9 with TRBJ2-3, with unresolved D. CDR1 is SEHNR, CDR2 FQNEAQ, per germline (reference sequence). The CDR3 is made up of 16 amino acids. V was pared by 1 base and J by 0 bases, with 11 bases between.

V usage is TRBV2 and J usage is TRBJ1-1; TRBD1 matches at 10 bases. Germline assignment: CDR1 SNHLY and CDR2 FYNNEI. The V gene end was trimmed by 4 bases and the J gene end by 10 bases; junction bases not matched to a gene: 12. The CDR3 runs to 15 residues. The CDR3 spells CASSGRSGTGEGAFF. In DNA form, the CDR3 reads TGTGCCAGCAGTGGCCGATCCGGGACAGGGGAAGGAGCTTTCTTT.

The V and J genes are TRBV20-1 and TRBJ2-7; 7 nucleotides agree with TRBD1. Germline-derived CDR1 and CDR2 are DFQATT and SNEGSKA (reference sequence). The CDR3 consists of 13 residues. Trimming cost V 3 bases and J 5 bases; bases outside gene matches: 7. CDR3 DNA sequence: TGCAGTGCTAGTGAAGGGGGCAAGAACGAGCAGTACTTC. Translating it yields CSASEGGKNEQYF.

The J gene is TRBJ2-1, the V gene TRBV4-3; the match to TRBD2 covers 9 bases. The V gene end was trimmed by 3 bases and the J gene end by 9 bases; junction bases not matched to a gene: 6. The CDR3 runs to 14 residues. Germline values: CDR1 LGHNA, CDR2 YSLEER. CDR3 in DNA: TGCGCCAGCAGCCAGGGGCTAGCGGGATCTGAGCAGTTCTTC. The encoded protein is CASSQGLAGSEQFF.